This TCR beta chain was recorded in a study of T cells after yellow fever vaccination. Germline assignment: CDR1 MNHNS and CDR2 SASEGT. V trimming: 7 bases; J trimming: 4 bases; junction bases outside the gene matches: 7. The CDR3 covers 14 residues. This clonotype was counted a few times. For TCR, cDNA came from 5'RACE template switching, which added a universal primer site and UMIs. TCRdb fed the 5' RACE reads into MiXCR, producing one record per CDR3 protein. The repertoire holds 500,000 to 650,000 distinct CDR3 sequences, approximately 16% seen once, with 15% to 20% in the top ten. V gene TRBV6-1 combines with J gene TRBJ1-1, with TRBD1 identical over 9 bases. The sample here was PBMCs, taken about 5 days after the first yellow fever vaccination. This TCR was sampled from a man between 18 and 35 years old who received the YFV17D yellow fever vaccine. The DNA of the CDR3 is TGTGCCAGCACCCTAGGGACAGGGCTCACTGAAGCTTTCTTT. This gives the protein CASTLGTGLTEAFF.